This T cell receptor beta chain was identified in a study of blood T cell repertoires in COVID-19. TCRdb's table, derived via immunoSEQ multiplex PCR, lists solely in-frame clones and lacks some. The sample lists about 89,000 clones, less than 85% occurring once. The CDR3 runs 15 residues. V lost 0 bases and J lost 2, with 10 bases in between. Per the germline V gene, CDR1 is LGHDT and CDR2 is YNNKEL (reference sequence). The origin of this receptor is a woman older than 75 with acute or convalescent COVID-19. The chain has TRBV3-1 (or the pseudogene TRBV3-2) and TRBJ2-5; no clear D. The sequencing sample was made of peripheral blood. The CDR3 DNA follows: TGTGCCAGCAGCCAAGATTGGGCGCGACAAGAGACCCAGTACTTC. Translated, it gives CASSQDWARQETQYF.